A single sample gave rise to the 2 T cell receptor beta chains below, sequenced in a study of blood T cell repertoires in COVID-19. Generated by immunoSEQ multiplex PCR, the TCRdb table keeps only in-frame clones and is missing some. The data show 250,000 to 300,000 clones, with roughly 88% seen just once and 10% held by the top ten. Sequencing was done on a sample of peripheral blood. The receptors derive from a woman between 70 and 85 years old with COVID-19, enrolled during active disease.

The chain uses TRBV7-2 and TRBJ2-2; 10 bases agree with TRBD2. Trimming at V came to 5 bases and at J to 8 bases, leaving 14 bases not matched to a gene. The CDR3 consists of 17 residues. The V gene's germline CDR1 is SGHTA and CDR2 FQGNSA. Here the CDR3 DNA reads TGTGCCAGCAGCCCTGGACTAGCGGTAACCTGGACTGGGGAGCTGTTTTTT. Amino acid sequence: CASSPGLAVTWTGELFF.

This rearrangement joins TRBV18 to TRBJ1-3; D is ambiguous. Germline assignment: CDR1 KGHSH and CDR2 LQKENI. This CDR3 has 12 residues. V was clipped by 2 bases and J by 6 bases, with 5 bases between them. CDR3 region: CASSPEENTIYF. DNA of the CDR3: TGTGCCAGCTCACCAGAGGAAAACACCATATATTTT.